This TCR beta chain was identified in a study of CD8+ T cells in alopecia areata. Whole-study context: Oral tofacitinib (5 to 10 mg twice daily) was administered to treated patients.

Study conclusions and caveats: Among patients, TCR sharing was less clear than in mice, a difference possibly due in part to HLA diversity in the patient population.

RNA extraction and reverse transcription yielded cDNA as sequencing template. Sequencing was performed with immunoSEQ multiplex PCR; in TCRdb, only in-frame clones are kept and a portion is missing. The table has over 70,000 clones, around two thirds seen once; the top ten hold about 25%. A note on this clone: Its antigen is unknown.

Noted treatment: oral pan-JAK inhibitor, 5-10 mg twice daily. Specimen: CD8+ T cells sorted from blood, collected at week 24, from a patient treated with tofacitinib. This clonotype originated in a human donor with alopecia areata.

CDR3: CASSSPPGRRGDTQYF. The CDR3, as DNA: TGTGCCAGCAGCTCACCCCCTGGTCGTCGTGGGGATACGCAGTATTTT. The J gene is TRBJ2-3, the V gene TRBV7-9, with no clear D. Germline V CDR1 and CDR2: SEHNR, FQNEAQ (reference sequence). This CDR3 comprises 16 residues. V was trimmed by 4 bases and J by 6 bases, leaving 20 bases between them.